What follows are 12 T cell receptor beta chains derived from one specimen sequenced in a study of CD8+ T cells in alopecia areata. Isolated RNA was reverse transcribed into cDNA used as the sequencing template. TCRdb's copy holds only in-frame clones and misses some; the assay was immunoSEQ multiplex PCR. Among over 150,000 clones listed, more than 60% were seen once. Sequenced material: CD4+ T cells sorted from blood, taken at week 0. The source is a human donor with alopecia areata.

The V call is TRBV11-2, the J call TRBJ1-6; no clear D. The germline CDR1 and CDR2 sequences are SGHAT and FQNNGV. The V gene lost 0 bases and the J gene lost 7 bases, with 10 bases spanning the gap. The CDR3 has 15 residues. DNA for the CDR3: TGTGCCAGCAGCTTAGATAAGGGAAAAAATTCACCCCTCCACTTT. It translates to CASSLDKGKNSPLHF.

The chain uses TRBV5-6 and TRBJ2-7; D is unresolved. The V gene's germline CDR1 is SGHDT and CDR2 YYEEEE. The CDR3 has 14 amino acids. Trimming took 7 bases from V and 5 from J, leaving 19 bases between them. CDR3 protein: CASLLTNTLDEQYF. DNA for the CDR3: TGTGCCAGCCTTTTGACAAACACCTTGGACGAGCAGTACTTC.

The genes are TRBV6-1 and TRBJ1-6, with 7 bases identical to TRBD1. The CDR3 contains 14 residues. CDR1 is MNHNS and CDR2 is SASEGT in the germline V gene. The J segment lost 11 bases and the V segment lost 3 bases, leaving 7 bases of the junction unmatched. The CDR3 nucleotides are TGTGCCAGCAGTGACAGACCAGGGGGACCACCCCTCCACTTT. This codes for CASSDRPGGPPLHF.

The chain employs TRBV7-9 and TRBJ2-5; 13 nucleotides align to TRBD2. This CDR3 is built from 16 residues. The V gene's germline CDR1 is SEHNR and CDR2 FQNEAQ (reference sequence). V trimming: 5 bases; J trimming: 2 bases; junction bases outside the gene matches: 5. For the CDR3, the DNA is TGTGCCAGCAGCGTAAGGGGACTAGCGGGACAAGAGACCCAGTACTTC. Protein: CASSVRGLAGQETQYF.

CDR3 residues: CSVDRGGDNEQFF. DNA of the CDR3: TGCAGCGTTGACCGGGGGGGCGACAATGAGCAGTTCTTC. V and J are TRBV29-1 and TRBJ2-1; 8 bases line up with TRBD2. CDR1 and CDR2 from the germline V gene are SQVTM and ANQGSEA. This CDR3 has 13 residues. V lost 3 bases and J lost 5; bases outside the gene matches: 3.

The rearrangement uses TRBV5-1 and TRBJ2-7; 9 bases map to TRBD2. With 2 bases clipped from V and 0 bases from J, the junction kept 6 bases outside the gene matches. Looked up from germline, CDR1 is SGHRS and CDR2 is YFSETQ. CDR3 length: 16 amino acids. CDR3 bases: TGCGCCAGCAGCTTTGTGAGCGGGGGGAGCTCCTACGAGCAGTACTTC. It yields the protein CASSFVSGGSSYEQYF.

This clone was detected only a few times. This chain's CDR3 is CATRGASNYEQYF. DNA for the CDR3: TGTGCCACCAGAGGTGCAAGCAACTACGAGCAGTACTTC. The chain combines TRBV6-1 with TRBJ2-7; D is undetermined. The length of the CDR3 is 13 residues. CDR1 is MNHNS, CDR2 SASEGT, per germline. The germline V and J ends were trimmed by 10 bases and 3 bases, with 16 bases remaining between them.

A few counts support this clone. Additional DNA sequences in this sample encode the identical CDR3. The V and J genes are TRBV6-5 and TRBJ1-2; 9 bases agree with TRBD1. CDR3 size: 14 residues. J gave up 2 bases and V 6 bases, and 4 bases lay outside the gene matches. Germline V gene data show CDR1 as MNHEY and CDR2 as SVGAGI. Written as DNA, the CDR3 is TGTGCCAGCAGGCCCGGGACAGGGAACTATGGCTACACCTTC. This sequence encodes CASRPGTGNYGYTF.

The V call is TRBV5-6, the J call TRBJ2-1, with D perhaps TRBD2 (6 bases). CDR1 and CDR2 (germline): SGHDT, YYEEEE. The CDR3 sequence is 15 residues long. The ends were cut back, 0 bases at V and 0 bases at J, with 7 bases in the middle. The CDR3 nucleotides read TGTGCCAGCAGCTTGGGCGGGGTCTCCTACAATGAGCAGTTCTTC. This gives the protein CASSLGGVSYNEQFF.

This chain joins TRBV5-6 and TRBJ2-1; D possibly corresponds to TRBD2 (5 bases). Per germline, CDR1 SGHDT and CDR2 YYEEEE. V gave up 0 bases and J gave up 12 bases, with 10 bases separating them. The CDR3 contains 12 residues. This CDR3 is CASSLDVGVQFF. DNA for the CDR3: TGTGCCAGCAGCTTGGATGTGGGAGTGCAGTTCTTC. Using reference TRBV5-6 and TRBJ2-1 for the parts outside the CDR3, the full variable domain is DAGVTQSPTHLIKTRGQQVTLRCSPKSGHDTVSWYQQALGQGPQFIFQYYEEEERQRGNFPDRFSGHQFPNYSSELNVNALLLGDSALYLCASSLDVGVQFFGPGTRLTVL.

The chain combines TRBV7-6 with TRBJ2-5; 10 positions agree with TRBD2. J lost 1 base, V lost 5 bases, and 4 bases had no gene match. This CDR3 is built from 15 residues. The germline V gene has CDR1 SGHVS and CDR2 FNYEAQ. The CDR3 reads CASSPIAGGQETQYF. The CDR3 DNA reads as TGTGCCAGCAGCCCCATAGCGGGGGGCCAAGAGACCCAGTACTTC.

J is TRBJ2-6 and V is TRBV30; D is undetermined. Germline lookup yields CDR1 GTSNPN and CDR2 SVGIG (reference sequence). Trimming took 1 base from V and 1 from J, leaving 2 bases between them. CDR3 size: 13 residues. CDR3 nucleotides: TGTGCCTGGAGTGCTTCTGGGGCCAACGTCCTGACTTTC. Translated, it gives CAWSASGANVLTF.